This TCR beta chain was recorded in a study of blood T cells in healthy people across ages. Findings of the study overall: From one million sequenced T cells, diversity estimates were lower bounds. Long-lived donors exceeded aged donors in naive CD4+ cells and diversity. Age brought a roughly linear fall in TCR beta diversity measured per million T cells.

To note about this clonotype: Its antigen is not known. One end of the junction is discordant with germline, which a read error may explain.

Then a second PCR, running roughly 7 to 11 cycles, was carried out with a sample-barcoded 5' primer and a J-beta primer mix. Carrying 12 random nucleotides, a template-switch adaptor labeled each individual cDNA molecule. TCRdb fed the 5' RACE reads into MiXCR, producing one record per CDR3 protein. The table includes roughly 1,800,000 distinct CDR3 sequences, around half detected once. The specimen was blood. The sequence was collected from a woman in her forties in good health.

CDR3 DNA: TGTACCAGCAGTTTGTCCGGGGGCCACCCACCCCAAGAGACCCAGTACTTC. Its protein is CTSSLSGGHPPQETQYF. The rearrangement links TRBV12-3 or TRBV12-4 to TRBJ2-5, with D tentatively TRBD1 or TRBD2 (6 bases each). This CDR3 has 17 amino acids.